This entry is about one TCR beta chain. The data are from a study of blood T cells in healthy people across ages. A second PCR of roughly 7 to 11 cycles used a sample-barcoded 5' primer and a J-beta primer mix. TCRdb re-called the 5' RACE reads with MiXCR, one entry per CDR3 protein. The sample holds 1.5 million to 2 million distinct CDR3 sequences, 25% to 30% seen once. The V and J ends lost 6 bases and 5 bases, in that order; junction bases with no gene match: 2. The CDR3 is 12 residues long. Germline V gene data show CDR1 as KGHDR and CDR2 as SFDVKD. Sequenced sample: blood. This sequence was found in a woman aged 30 to 39 in good health. The chain combines TRBV24-1 with TRBJ1-1, with TRBD1 matching over 7 bases. The CDR3 here is CATSQGETEAFF. The CDR3 bases are TGTGCCACCAGTCAGGGGGAAACTGAAGCTTTCTTT.